The rows below give T cell receptor beta chains drawn from one sample of a study of T-cell reconstitution after alpha-beta-depleted transplantation in children. TCRdb independently ran MiXCR on the PCR reads; one entry per CDR3 protein. The table records nearly 550,000 distinct CDR3 sequences, around 16% of them present only once. This sample comprised PBMCs from the stem cell graft donor, obtained from the stem cell graft. All receptors come from a human donor who donated a stem cell graft to a child with acute lymphoblastic leukemia. CDR3s include the opening cysteine and the closing phenylalanine or tryptophan. Each record gives: V gene, CDR3 length, J gene, clone size, D gene, CDR3 protein, CDR3 DNA. A D gene is named only where the DNA matches it firmly. Size values are once, few and many counts, or a class for expanded clones, and some rows have none.

V: TRBV4-1
length: 17
J: TRBJ2-1
size: -
D: TRBD2
CDR3: CASSQLPGLAAHNEQFF
DNA: TGCGCCAGCAGCCAGCTCCCGGGACTAGCGGCCCACAATGAGCAGTTCTTC

V: TRBV10-1
length: 17
J: TRBJ2-1
size: few
D: TRBD1
CDR3: CASSDYPPRTGGNEQFF
DNA: TGCGCCAGCAGTGATTACCCTCCCCGGACAGGGGGCAATGAGCAGTTCTTC

V: TRBV18
length: 11
J: TRBJ2-5
size: few
D: -
CDR3: CASSHGRGQYF
DNA: TGTGCCAGCTCACACGGACGAGGACAGTACTTC

V: TRBV6-4
length: 16
J: TRBJ2-1
size: -
D: TRBD1
CDR3: CAGSDSSGTGWHEQFF
DNA: TGTGCCGGCAGTGACTCGAGCGGGACAGGGTGGCATGAGCAGTTCTTC

V: TRBV12-3/TRBV12-4
length: 18
J: TRBJ1-1
size: -
D: TRBD1
CDR3: CASSPLGVPGGVKTEAFF
DNA: TGTGCCAGCAGTCCACTTGGGGTGCCAGGGGGCGTTAAGACTGAAGCTTTCTTT

V: TRBV20-1
length: 14
J: TRBJ1-2
size: few
D: TRBD1
CDR3: CSARDTGQTHGYTF
DNA: TGCAGTGCTAGAGATACGGGACAGACCCACGGCTACACCTTC

V: TRBV12-3/TRBV12-4
length: 11
J: TRBJ2-1
size: few
D: -
CDR3: CASSGLREQFF
DNA: TGTGCCAGCAGTGGACTTCGGGAGCAGTTCTTC

V: TRBV5-1
length: 16
J: TRBJ2-1
size: -
D: -
CDR3: CASSPSRSGSYNEQFF
DNA: TGCGCCAGCAGCCCTTCTAGATCAGGCTCCTACAATGAGCAGTTCTTC

V: TRBV3-1
length: 15
J: TRBJ1-4
size: few
D: -
CDR3: CASSPGIGIYEKLFF
DNA: TGTGCCAGCAGCCCTGGAATCGGGATTTATGAAAAACTGTTTTTT

V: TRBV29-1
length: 14
J: TRBJ2-5
size: -
D: -
CDR3: CSVGGSGGLETQYF
DNA: TGCAGCGTTGGGGGTTCCGGGGGCCTTGAGACCCAGTACTTC

V: TRBV6-4
length: 18
J: TRBJ2-3
size: -
D: -
CDR3: CASMGPTDIPFSTDTQYF
DNA: TGTGCCAGCATGGGCCCTACCGATATCCCCTTTAGCACAGATACGCAGTATTTT

V: TRBV20-1
length: 14
J: TRBJ2-1
size: once
D: TRBD2
CDR3: CRLNTGTNYNEQFF
DNA: TGCAGGCTCAATACCGGGACTAACTACAATGAGCAGTTCTTC

V: TRBV9
length: 16
J: TRBJ2-2
size: once
D: -
CDR3: CASSVDGIESTGELFF
DNA: TGTGCCAGCAGCGTAGACGGCATAGAATCGACCGGGGAGCTGTTTTTT

V: TRBV7-8
length: 15
J: TRBJ2-1
size: -
D: TRBD1
CDR3: CASSPRTGANNEQFF
DNA: TGTGCCAGCAGCCCGAGGACAGGAGCTAACAATGAGCAGTTCTTC

V: TRBV5-1
length: 16
J: TRBJ2-1
size: -
D: TRBD1
CDR3: CASREGQALNNNEQFF
DNA: TGCGCCAGCAGGGAAGGACAGGCCCTTAACAACAATGAGCAGTTCTTC

V: TRBV6-1
length: 14
J: TRBJ2-1
size: many
D: -
CDR3: CASSWGFSYNEQFF
DNA: TGTGCCAGCAGCTGGGGCTTCTCCTACAATGAGCAGTTCTTC

V: TRBV12-3/TRBV12-4
length: 14
J: TRBJ2-1
size: few
D: -
CDR3: CASSLEQYVAEQFF
DNA: TGTGCCAGCAGTTTGGAACAGTATGTTGCTGAGCAGTTCTTC

V: TRBV4-2
length: 15
J: TRBJ2-2
size: -
D: TRBD2
CDR3: CASSQDLAGTGELFF
DNA: TGTGCCAGCAGCCAAGACCTAGCGGGCACCGGGGAGCTGTTTTTT

V: TRBV27
length: 14
J: TRBJ1-2
size: few
D: -
CDR3: CASSLEGSRYGYTF
DNA: TGTGCCAGCAGTTTAGAGGGGTCTAGGTATGGCTACACCTTC

V: TRBV18
length: 14
J: TRBJ2-7
size: -
D: TRBD1
CDR3: CASSRDSSSYEQYF
DNA: TGTGCCAGCTCTCGGGACAGTTCTAGCTACGAGCAGTACTTC

V: TRBV5-1
length: 15
J: TRBJ2-4
size: -
D: -
CDR3: CASSLAVPGGNIQYF
DNA: TGCGCCAGCAGCTTGGCCGTGCCAGGAGGGAACATTCAGTACTTC

V: TRBV7-9
length: 13
J: TRBJ2-7
size: -
D: -
CDR3: CASRVEGAGEQYF
DNA: TGTGCCAGCAGGGTGGAGGGGGCAGGGGAGCAGTACTTC

V: TRBV3-1
length: 16
J: TRBJ2-7
size: few
D: -
CDR3: CASSQGQQVPPYEQYF
DNA: TGTGCCAGCAGCCAAGGTCAGCAGGTCCCTCCCTACGAGCAGTACTTC

V: TRBV27
length: 15
J: TRBJ2-7
size: -
D: TRBD2
CDR3: CASSSWTRMPDEQYF
DNA: TGTGCCAGCAGTTCATGGACTAGGATGCCGGACGAGCAGTACTTC

V: TRBV20-1
length: 12
J: TRBJ2-2
size: -
D: -
CDR3: CSAREDTGELFF
DNA: TGCAGTGCTAGAGAAGACACCGGGGAGCTGTTTTTT

V: TRBV5-1
length: 14
J: TRBJ2-5
size: once
D: TRBD2
CDR3: CARIELADQETQYF
DNA: TGCGCCAGGATAGAACTAGCGGATCAAGAGACCCAGTACTTC

V: TRBV12-3/TRBV12-4
length: 13
J: TRBJ2-7
size: few
D: -
CDR3: CASSPGPLLGQYF
DNA: TGTGCCAGCAGCCCGGGACCCCTCCTAGGGCAGTACTTC

V: TRBV10-3
length: 13
J: TRBJ2-1
size: -
D: -
CDR3: CAISESEGNEQFF
DNA: TGTGCCATCAGTGAGTCGGAGGGGAATGAGCAGTTCTTC

V: TRBV5-1
length: 18
J: TRBJ2-1
size: -
D: TRBD2
CDR3: CASSLFASGSGSYNEQFF
DNA: TGCGCCAGCAGCTTGTTCGCTAGCGGGAGCGGGAGCTACAATGAGCAGTTCTTC

V: TRBV10-2
length: 14
J: TRBJ2-1
size: few
D: -
CDR3: CASSDPGLLNEQFF
DNA: TGCGCCAGCAGTGACCCGGGTCTCCTAAATGAGCAGTTCTTC

V: TRBV7-9
length: 17
J: TRBJ1-5
size: few
D: -
CDR3: CASSLLRPGYSNQPQHF
DNA: TGTGCCAGCAGCTTATTACGGCCAGGGTATAGCAATCAGCCCCAGCATTTT

V: TRBV6-5
length: 15
J: TRBJ2-1
size: -
D: TRBD1
CDR3: CASSYQTGTYNEQFF
DNA: TGTGCCAGCAGTTATCAGACAGGGACCTACAATGAGCAGTTCTTC

V: TRBV24-1
length: 15
J: TRBJ2-1
size: few
D: TRBD2
CDR3: CATSDSASGSNEQFF
DNA: TGTGCCACCAGTGATTCGGCTAGCGGGTCCAATGAGCAGTTCTTC

V: TRBV10-1
length: 12
J: TRBJ2-2
size: few
D: -
CDR3: CASSDLTGELFF
DNA: TGCGCCAGCAGTGATCTGACCGGGGAGCTGTTTTTT

V: TRBV5-1
length: 14
J: TRBJ1-5
size: few
D: -
CDR3: CASSQGGDNQPQHF
DNA: TGCGCCAGCAGCCAAGGGGGAGACAATCAGCCCCAGCATTTT

V: TRBV12-3/TRBV12-4
length: 12
J: TRBJ1-2
size: -
D: -
CDR3: CASSRPNYGYTF
DNA: TGTGCCAGCAGTAGGCCTAACTATGGCTACACCTTC

V: TRBV3-1
length: 16
J: TRBJ2-2
size: -
D: -
CDR3: CASSHSSIESTGELFF
DNA: TGTGCCAGCAGCCATTCCTCCATCGAGAGCACCGGGGAGCTGTTTTTT

V: TRBV20-1
length: 14
J: TRBJ1-1
size: few
D: -
CDR3: CSARDVGRETEAFF
DNA: TGCAGTGCTAGAGATGTCGGCAGGGAGACTGAAGCTTTCTTT

V: TRBV20-1
length: 14
J: TRBJ1-5
size: -
D: -
CDR3: CSAADGTGGQPQHF
DNA: TGCAGTGCTGCTGATGGCACCGGCGGTCAGCCCCAGCATTTT

V: TRBV3-1
length: 17
J: TRBJ2-5
size: few
D: TRBD2
CDR3: CASSQVTSGGPEETQYF
DNA: TGTGCCAGCAGCCAAGTAACTAGCGGGGGACCTGAAGAGACCCAGTACTTC

V: TRBV5-1
length: 12
J: TRBJ1-4
size: few
D: -
CDR3: CASSPGRQKLFF
DNA: TGCGCCAGCAGCCCTGGGAGACAGAAACTGTTTTTT

V: TRBV6-2/TRBV6-3
length: 15
J: TRBJ2-3
size: few
D: TRBD2
CDR3: CASSYQAGVTDTQYF
DNA: TGTGCCAGCAGTTACCAAGCGGGAGTGACAGATACGCAGTATTTT